A selection of T cell receptor beta chains follows, all from one sample in a study of T cell responses to AZD1222 COVID-19 vaccine. Generated by immunoSEQ multiplex PCR, the TCRdb table keeps only in-frame clones and is missing some. The data contain about 130,000 clones, roughly 90% of them seen just once; the ten biggest clones take up approximately 0.98%. Material: peripheral blood, obtained 28 days after the second AZD1222 dose. All receptors derive from an adult who received the AZD1222 COVID-19 vaccine. The CDR3 runs from the conserved cysteine through the conserved F or W. The D gene is left open where the match is weak. Size is stated for part of the rows, as once, few or many counts, or as a class when the clone is expanded.

v_gene,j_gene,d_gene,abundance,CDR3aa,CDR3nt
TRBV29-1,TRBJ1-4,NA,NA,CSVEKPDEKLFF,TGCAGCGTTGAAAAACCGGATGAAAAACTGTTTTTT
TRBV7-8,TRBJ1-5,NA,NA,CASSFRASNQPQHF,TGTGCCAGCAGCTTTCGGGCAAGCAATCAGCCCCAGCATTTT
TRBV7-2,TRBJ2-7,TRBD1,NA,CASSPGTGYEQYF,TGTGCCAGCAGCCCTGGGACAGGGTACGAGCAGTACTTC
TRBV10-3,TRBJ2-3,NA,NA,CAISSSEADTQYF,TGTGCCATCAGTTCTAGCGAGGCAGATACGCAGTATTTT
TRBV6-2/TRBV6-3,TRBJ2-3,NA,once,CASSYREGTDTQYF,TGTGCCAGCAGTTACAGAGAAGGGACAGATACGCAGTATTTT
TRBV6-5,TRBJ1-2,TRBD1,NA,CASSRTGARVGYTF,TGTGCCAGCAGTCGGACAGGCGCGCGGGTAGGCTACACCTTC
TRBV28,TRBJ1-6,NA,few,CATRGYNSPLHF,TGTGCCACTCGAGGTTATAATTCACCCCTCCACTTT
TRBV27,TRBJ1-6,NA,NA,CASSLGGRYNSPLHF,TGTGCCAGCAGTTTAGGGGGGAGGTATAATTCACCCCTCCACTTT
TRBV5-4,TRBJ1-1,NA,NA,CASSRKLGTEAFF,TGTGCCAGCAGCCGGAAGTTAGGCACTGAAGCTTTCTTT
TRBV18,TRBJ2-2,TRBD1,NA,CASSPYRGQNGGELFF,TGTGCCAGCTCACCATACAGGGGGCAGAACGGAGGGGAGCTGTTTTTT
TRBV2,TRBJ1-1,NA,NA,CASSAAGGTEAFF,TGTGCCAGCAGTGCCGCGGGGGGAACTGAAGCTTTCTTT
TRBV11-1,TRBJ2-6,TRBD1,NA,CASSLTGTGANVLTF,TGTGCCAGCAGCTTGACAGGGACGGGGGCCAACGTCCTGACTTTC
TRBV5-1,TRBJ1-2,NA,NA,CASSLNFRGHQNGYTF,TGCGCCAGCAGCTTAAATTTTCGGGGACACCAAAATGGCTACACCTTC
TRBV2,TRBJ1-5,NA,NA,CASSVRGGNQPQHF,TGTGCCAGCAGTGTCCGAGGGGGAAATCAGCCCCAGCATTTT
TRBV3-1/TRBV3-2,TRBJ2-2,TRBD2,NA,CASSQGGSGRAGELFF,TGTGCCAGCAGCCAGGGAGGTAGCGGGAGGGCCGGGGAGCTGTTTTTT
TRBV2,TRBJ2-3,NA,NA,CASSEFADTQYF,TGTGCCAGCAGTGAATTCGCAGATACGCAGTATTTT
TRBV29-1,TRBJ2-7,NA,NA,CSVAGGSRGVEQYF,TGCAGCGTTGCCGGCGGGAGTAGGGGGGTCGAGCAGTACTTC
TRBV5-1,TRBJ2-7,NA,NA,CASSLIGMTYEQYF,TGCGCCAGCAGCTTAATAGGGATGACCTACGAGCAGTACTTC
TRBV18,TRBJ2-7,TRBD2,NA,CASSPPASGRTYEQYF,TGTGCCAGCTCACCACCTGCTAGCGGGAGAACCTACGAGCAGTACTTC
TRBV6-5,TRBJ2-7,NA,NA,CASKSGREQYF,TGTGCCAGCAAGTCAGGCCGCGAGCAGTACTTC
TRBV5-1,TRBJ1-3,NA,NA,CASSLGPTFSGNTIYF,TGCGCCAGCAGCTTGGGTCCCACCTTCTCTGGAAACACCATATATTTT
TRBV7-6,TRBJ1-1,NA,NA,CASSSDINTEAFF,TGTGCCAGCAGTTCGGACATTAACACTGAAGCTTTCTTT
TRBV30,TRBJ2-1,NA,NA,CAWSPMGNEQFF,TGTGCCTGGAGCCCCATGGGCAATGAGCAGTTCTTC
TRBV2,TRBJ2-7,TRBD1,once,CASGPGQLSYEQYF,TGTGCCAGCGGACCGGGACAGTTATCCTACGAGCAGTACTTC
TRBV7-2,TRBJ2-7,TRBD2,NA,CASSLDVAGAYEQYF,TGTGCCAGCAGCTTAGACGTAGCGGGAGCTTACGAGCAGTACTTC
TRBV5-6,TRBJ1-2,NA,NA,CASSSAGGYTF,TGTGCCAGCAGCTCCGCGGGTGGCTACACCTTC
TRBV7-3,TRBJ1-2,NA,NA,CASSLSGGRGYTF,TGTGCCAGCAGCTTAAGCGGGGGACGAGGCTACACCTTC
TRBV9,TRBJ1-4,TRBD1,NA,CASSVVSGTGVEKLFF,TGTGCCAGCAGCGTAGTCTCGGGGACAGGGGTTGAAAAACTGTTTTTT
TRBV27,TRBJ1-3,NA,NA,CASKSSGNTIYF,TGTGCCAGCAAGTCCTCTGGAAACACCATATATTTT
TRBV2,TRBJ2-2,TRBD2,NA,CASRKTTSGTGELFF,TGTGCCAGCAGGAAAACAACTAGCGGAACCGGGGAGCTGTTTTTT
TRBV6-6,TRBJ1-4,TRBD1,NA,CASRRSGTGDEKLFF,TGTGCCAGCAGGCGCTCCGGGACAGGGGATGAAAAACTGTTTTTT
TRBV5-1,TRBJ1-6,NA,NA,CASSLVRRNSPLHF,TGCGCCAGCAGCTTGGTTCGGAGAAATTCACCCCTCCACTTT
TRBV24-1,TRBJ1-1,NA,NA,CATSPSGTTEAFF,TGTGCCACCAGCCCTTCCGGGACAACTGAAGCTTTCTTT
TRBV19,TRBJ1-1,TRBD1,NA,CASSIPGQGRGTEAFF,TGTGCCAGTAGTATACCTGGACAGGGGAGAGGCACTGAAGCTTTCTTT
TRBV27,TRBJ2-3,TRBD1,NA,CASSLDRGGDTQYF,TGTGCCAGCAGTCTAGACAGGGGGGGAGATACGCAGTATTTT
TRBV5-1,TRBJ1-4,TRBD1,NA,CASSDRDRGEKLFF,TGCGCCAGCAGCGACCGGGACAGGGGTGAAAAACTGTTTTTT
TRBV28,TRBJ2-1,NA,NA,CASSLYLSSDEQFF,TGTGCCAGCAGTTTATATCTATCGTCGGATGAGCAGTTCTTC